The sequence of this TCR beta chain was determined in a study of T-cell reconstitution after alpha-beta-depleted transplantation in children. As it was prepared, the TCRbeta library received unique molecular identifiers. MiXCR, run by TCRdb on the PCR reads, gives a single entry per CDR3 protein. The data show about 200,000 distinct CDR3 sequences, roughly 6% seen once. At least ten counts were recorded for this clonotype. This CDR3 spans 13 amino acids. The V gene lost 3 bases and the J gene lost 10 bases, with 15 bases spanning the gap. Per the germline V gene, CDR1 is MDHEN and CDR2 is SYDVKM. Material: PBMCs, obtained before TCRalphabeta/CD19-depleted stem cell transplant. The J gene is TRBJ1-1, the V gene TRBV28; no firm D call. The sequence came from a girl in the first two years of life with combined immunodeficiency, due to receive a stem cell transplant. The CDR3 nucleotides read TGTGCCAGCAGTTTTGATAATTACAGACTAGCTTTCTTT. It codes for CASSFDNYRLAFF.